This T cell receptor beta chain was obtained from a study of T cell responses to AZD1222 COVID-19 vaccine. General observations from the study: The study found Spike-specific TCR breadth and depth rose after two AZD1222 doses. Repertoire sampling was restricted to post-peak T cell response timepoints.

A word on this clone: The antigen is undetermined.

Only in-frame clones appear in the TCRdb table, and some are missing; sequencing was by immunoSEQ multiplex PCR. The sample lists about 120,000 clones, 65% to 85% occurring once. J was trimmed by 7 bases and V by 8 bases; bases with no gene match: 9. The CDR3 is made up of 14 amino acids. Germline loops: CDR1 MRHNA, CDR2 SNTAGT. The source material was peripheral blood, sampled on day 0 of AZD1222 vaccination. This TCR was sampled from an adult in good health. The chain has TRBV6-4 and TRBJ2-3; 10 bases fit TRBD2. DNA of the CDR3: TGTGCCAGCTCTCCTAGCGGGAGTATAAATACGCAGTATTTT. It translates to CASSPSGSINTQYF.